This T cell receptor (beta chain) was identified in a study of shared clonotypes between healthy human individuals. Findings and limits, study-wide: Compared with memory subsets, naive subsets generally had larger estimated richness. Shared across a handful of donors were around 5% of the naive CD4 clonotypes.

Points on this clone: Its antigen is not known.

Replicate PCRs run on sorted subsets employed 200 ng DNA, around 27,000 T cell genomes. TCRdb's copy holds only in-frame clones and misses some; the assay was immunoSEQ multiplex PCR. The sample lists about 1 million clones; about 77% were seen once. Germline CDR1 and CDR2: SGHTA and FQGNSA. V dropped 5 bases and J dropped 8; count of bases not matched to a gene: 13. The CDR3 sequence is 16 residues long. The chain has TRBV7-2 and TRBJ1-4; TRBD1 agrees at 8 bases. Sequencing was done on a sample of memory CD4+ T cells sorted from blood. Subset reported: CD45RA-negative fraction. The source is a man between 18 and 29 years old in good health. In nucleotides, the CDR3 is TGTGCCAGCAGCACCTCCCCCCAGGGGGCGCGGGAAAAACTGTTTTTT. This encodes CASSTSPQGAREKLFF.